The sequence of this T cell receptor (beta chain) was determined in a study of blood T cell repertoires in COVID-19 (dated by TCRdb to 2020 to 2022). General notes on the study: Collaborator samples came from the United States, Italy and Spain and covered acute and convalescent phases of COVID-19. Nearly every sample came with metadata listing a de-identified subject ID, COVID-19 status, age in years and sex. HLA class I and class II types, where available, came from metadata supplied by the sample provider rather than from assay-based typing. The samples were drawn from two sources: the first 160 participants of the ongoing ImmuneRACE study, and 1,200 or so subjects contributed by 6 global collaborators. Deeply sampled blood TCRbeta repertoires from subjects exposed to, actively infected with, or recovered from COVID-19 were included in the dataset. The material from the prospective study consisted of cDNA or gDNA derived from T cells, B-cell-depleted T cells, or PBMCs. The repertoires were released in a freely available public database intended as a resource for research on the immune response to SARS-CoV-2.

Enrolling through a virtual design, the prospective study's participants ranged in age from roughly 18 to 89 years and lived across roughly 24 United States geographic areas. To assign participants to cohorts, the prospective study relied on clinical history that participants themselves reported in a screening survey and a study questionnaire. For ImmuneRACE Cohort 3, a participant was defined as recovered based on two consecutive negative NP/OP PCR tests, clearance by a healthcare professional, or resolution of symptoms. Mobile phlebotomists in the prospective study collected whole blood, serum and a nasopharyngeal or oropharyngeal swab from every participant. Prospective study participants could optionally give additional blood draws and questionnaires over a roughly two-month period. Before DNA extraction, blood samples from the prospective study were shipped at room temperature or frozen. V and J are truncated by 4 bases and 6 bases respectively, leaving an intervening sequence of 19 bases. From cysteine to phenylalanine, the CDR3 is 16 amino acids long. The entry retains the CDR3 DNA only, 48 bases that are in frame from base 1. CDR1 and CDR2, per the germline V gene (reference sequence), are LNHDA and SQIVND.

Overall results and qualifications from the work: How much clinical and demographic metadata was included differed by source and by participant, and the metadata was provided uncurated.

The immunoSEQ Assay, a bias-controlled multiplex PCR, was used to amplify TCRbeta CDR3 regions from genomic DNA. The source study handled its data this way. The number of nucleated cells in each sample was estimated by amplification of reference gene primers within the assay. To quantify the absolute abundance of each unique TCRbeta CDR3 rearrangement, sequence reads were collapsed and filtered. For each sample, productive Simpson clonality was calculated as the square root of Simpson's diversity index over productive rearrangements. TCRdb provides this immuneACCESS table in a form limited to in-frame rearrangements. Some clones are lacking; in checked studies, under half of them reflect an unresolved V gene, and why the rest are absent is not known. That table gives V, J and clone size, and the DNA gave D and trimming. The sample table contains about 230,000 clones; only one count was recorded for about 85% of them. The ten biggest clones cover 10% to 14% of the sample.

Concerning this clone: Its cognate antigen has yet to be identified. One base away there is no much larger clone; base qualities are not given.

The clonotype originates from a man aged 30 to 39 who had recovered from COVID-19. The chain is assembled from TRBV19 and TRBJ1-5; the D gene cannot be named for sure. The sequenced sample consisted of PBMCs or T cells enriched from blood (not recorded which). The nucleotide sequence is given as TGTGCCAGTAGTAACCCGAGGGAAACGACGGCTCAGCCCCAGCATTTT. Translation gives CASSNPRETTAQPQHF.